These 22 T cell receptor beta chains share one sample of origin, sequenced in a study of T cell repertoires in cytomegalovirus infection. MiXCR, run by TCRdb on the reads, gives a single entry per CDR3 protein. The sample includes 200,000 or so distinct CDR3 sequences, roughly 27% of them seen just once. The sequencing input was PBMCs. These receptors all come from a human donor in good health (CMV status not recorded). Some clones in this sample may be carry-over from other donors' samples.

This clonotype was counted between two and nine times. DNA of the CDR3: TGTGCCAGCAGCCACGAGATCGGGGGGGCAAATGAGCAGTTCTTC. Encoded protein: CASSHEIGGANEQFF. The chain uses TRBV7-9 and TRBJ2-1; TRBD2 matches 8 bases. Germline V gives CDR1 SEHNR, CDR2 FQNEAQ (reference sequence). This CDR3 is built from 15 residues. The V gene end was trimmed by 5 bases and the J gene end by 7 bases; junction bases not matched to a gene: 10.

This clonotype was seen more than once but under ten times. V usage is TRBV14 and J usage is TRBJ1-2; D is unclear. The CDR3 is made up of 13 amino acids. V lost 0 bases, J lost 4 bases, and 6 bases lay in between. The germline V gene has CDR1 SGHDN and CDR2 FVKESK. The chain's CDR3 is CASSQERSYGYTF. CDR3 nucleotide sequence: TGTGCCAGCAGCCAAGAAAGATCCTATGGCTACACCTTC. Looking up the rest from reference TRBV14 and TRBJ1-2 gives the full variable domain: EAGVTQFPSHSVIEKGQTVTLRCDPISGHDNLYWYRRVMGKEIKFLLHFVKESKQDESGMPNNRFLAERTGGTYSTLKVQPAELEDSGVYFCASSQERSYGYTFGSGTRLTVV.

Regarding this clonotype: A much larger clonotype is one base distant, so this may be a read error. J is TRBJ1-1 and V is TRBV4-1; perhaps TRBD1 as D (6 bases). CDR3 size: 14 residues. Germline loops: CDR1 MGHRA, CDR2 YSYEKL. As DNA, the CDR3 is TGCGCCAGCAGCCAAGGGACAGCGAACACTGAAGGTTTCTTT. Protein: CASSQGTANTEGFF.

The V gene is TRBV7-9, the J gene TRBJ1-1; no clear D. This CDR3 is 12 amino acids long. Trimming shortened V by 3 bases and J by 0 bases, and 2 bases separated the two germline ends. The germline CDR1 and CDR2 sequences are SEHNR and FQNEAQ (reference sequence). The CDR3 region is CASSFLNTEAFF. CDR3 coding DNA: TGTGCCAGCAGCTTCCTGAACACTGAAGCTTTCTTT.

The chain combines TRBV18 with TRBJ2-7; TRBD1 matches 7 bases. The junction had 14 bases not matched to a gene; V was cut back by 6 bases and J by 6 bases. Germline lookup yields CDR1 KGHSH and CDR2 LQKENI. The CDR3 totals 15 residues. CDR3 nucleotide sequence: TGTGCCAGCTCGTCCGGGACAGCCAGTGGGGGCGAGCAGTACTTC. Translation gives CASSSGTASGGEQYF. The full variable domain, rest sourced from reference TRBV18 and TRBJ2-7, is NAGVMQNPRHLVRRRGQEARLRCSPMKGHSHVYWYRQLPEEGLKFMVYLQKENIIDESGMPKERFSAEFPKEGPSILRIQQVVRGDSAAYFCASSSGTASGGEQYFGPGTRLTVT.

This clonotype was seen at least ten times. The V gene is TRBV7-2, the J gene TRBJ2-1; 7 bases fit TRBD2. This CDR3 is 15 amino acids long. The trim removed 6 bases at V and 1 base at J, leaving 6 bases unmatched. The V gene's germline CDR1 is SGHTA and CDR2 FQGNSA. Here the CDR3 reads CASRWEGISYNEQFF. CDR3 coding DNA: TGTGCCAGCAGATGGGAGGGAATTTCCTACAATGAGCAGTTCTTC.

The chain recombines TRBV7-3 with TRBJ1-2, with TRBD1 matching over 8 bases. This CDR3 contains 14 residues. The ends lost 6 bases at V and 5 bases at J; junction bases unmatched: 8. Germline CDR1 is SGHTA and CDR2 is FQGTGA. The CDR3 region has the DNA TGTGCCAGCAGACGCGGACAGGGAGAGTATGGCTACACCTTC. It codes for CASRRGQGEYGYTF.

The CDR3 sequence is CASSLSGTGEDDTEAFF. The CDR3 DNA sequence: TGTGCCAGTAGTTTATCCGGGACAGGGGAGGATGACACTGAAGCTTTCTTT. The chain employs TRBV19 and TRBJ1-1; the match to TRBD1 covers 10 bases. The CDR3 extends over 17 amino acids. Per the germline V gene, CDR1 is LNHDA and CDR2 is SQIVND (reference sequence). The trim removed 5 bases at V and 3 bases at J, leaving 12 bases unmatched.

The V and J genes are TRBV20-1 and TRBJ1-5; 9 bases fit TRBD1. With V trimmed by 1 base and J by 7 bases, 5 bases remained unmatched. The CDR3 has 14 amino acids. In germline, CDR1 is DFQATT, CDR2 SNEGSKA (reference sequence). CDR3 protein: CSARAGTGRQPQHF. Here the CDR3 DNA reads TGCAGTGCTAGAGCCGGGACAGGGAGACAGCCCCAGCATTTT.

This chain uses TRBV4-1 with TRBJ2-1; D possibly corresponds to TRBD2 (6 bases). The CDR3 runs 15 residues. V dropped 0 bases and J dropped 3 bases, with 9 bases sitting between them. Germline CDR1 and CDR2: MGHRA and YSYEKL. The CDR3 here is CASSQDVGGYNEQFF. The CDR3 DNA is TGCGCCAGCAGCCAAGATGTGGGGGGCTACAATGAGCAGTTCTTC.

This clonotype was seen more than once but under ten times. V usage is TRBV7-3 and J usage is TRBJ1-5; no firm D call. Trimming took 0 bases from V and 3 from J, leaving 3 bases between them. Per germline, CDR1 SGHTA and CDR2 FQGTGA. The CDR3 extends over 13 amino acids. The CDR3 protein is CASSLTVNQPQHF. The CDR3 nucleotides read TGTGCCAGCAGCTTAACGGTCAATCAGCCCCAGCATTTT. Full variable domain (missing parts from reference TRBV7-3 and TRBJ1-5): GAGVSQTPSNKVTEKGKYVELRCDPISGHTALYWYRQSLGQGPEFLIYFQGTGAADDSGLPNDRFFAVRPEGSVSTLKIQRTERGDSAVYLCASSLTVNQPQHFGDGTRLSIL.

This chain joins TRBV2 and TRBJ1-5, with TRBD1 matching 9 bases. Trimming cost V 3 bases and J 0 bases; bases outside gene matches: 9. CDR3 length: 18 amino acids. Per germline, CDR1 SNHLY and CDR2 FYNNEI. CDR3 region: CASSDTGTGRPSNQPQHF. For the CDR3, the DNA is TGTGCCAGCAGTGACACCGGGACAGGGAGGCCTAGCAATCAGCCCCAGCATTTT.

This chain uses TRBV2 with TRBJ1-1; no definite D call. This CDR3 contains 13 residues. Germline loops: CDR1 SNHLY, CDR2 FYNNEI. V lost 7 bases and J 0 bases, leaving 9 bases between the germline ends. CDR3 loop: CASTVRLNTEAFF. The CDR3 nucleotides are TGTGCCAGCACGGTTCGTCTGAACACTGAAGCTTTCTTT. The whole variable domain, remainder taken from reference TRBV2 and TRBJ1-1, is EPEVTQTPSHQVTQMGQEVILRCVPISNHLYFYWYRQILGQKVEFLVSFYNNEISEKSEIFDDQFSVERPDGSNFTLKIRSTKLEDSAMYFCASTVRLNTEAFFGQGTRLTVV.

The CDR3 loop reads CASRPTGPRGYTF. The CDR3, as DNA: TGTGCCAGCAGGCCGACAGGGCCCCGGGGCTACACCTTC. This chain joins TRBV12-3 or TRBV12-4 and TRBJ1-2; TRBD1 matches 7 bases. V gave up 6 bases and J gave up 8 bases; unmatched junction bases: 9. The CDR3 totals 13 residues.

This chain joins TRBV5-4 and TRBJ1-1; 7 positions match TRBD1. The germline V gene has CDR1 SGHNT and CDR2 YYREEE (reference sequence). V was pared by 3 bases and J by 0 bases, with 17 bases of the junction left unmatched. This CDR3 has 19 residues. The CDR3, as DNA: TGTGCCAGCAGCTGGGGGCGGCGACAGGGACGGGCAATGAACACTGAAGCTTTCTTT. Its translation is CASSWGRRQGRAMNTEAFF. The variable domain in full, with the rest retrieved from reference TRBV5-4 and TRBJ1-1, is ETGVTQSPTHLIKTRGQQVTLRCSSQSGHNTVSWYQQALGQGPQFIFQYYREEENGRGNFPPRFSGLQFPNYSSELNVNALELDDSALYLCASSWGRRQGRAMNTEAFFGQGTRLTVV.

This clonotype was observed a few times. The chain combines TRBV12-3 or TRBV12-4 with TRBJ1-2; D unresolved. The V end was cut by 3 bases, the J end by 3 bases, with 5 bases between. The CDR3 is 12 amino acids. The CDR3 DNA reads TGTGCCAGCAGTTTGAACTACTATGGCTACACCTTC. Amino acid sequence: CASSLNYYGYTF.

The chain recombines TRBV29-1 with TRBJ1-2, with D unclear. The CDR3 spans 13 residues. Germline CDR1 and CDR2: SQVTM and ANQGSEA. The V end lost 6 bases, the J end lost 8 bases, and 19 bases lay between the germline ends. Written as DNA, the CDR3 is TGCAGCGTACAGAACCCCGCCGCAGAGGGCTACACCTTC. Encoded protein: CSVQNPAAEGYTF.

This clonotype was detected only a few times. The chain links TRBV7-9 to TRBJ1-1; no clear D. This CDR3 has 12 amino acids. Germline CDR1 reads SEHNR; CDR2 reads FQNEAQ (reference sequence). Trimming pared 6 bases from V and 6 bases from J, leaving 11 bases between. The CDR3 bases are TGTGCCAGCAGTCTATCCGTAGCTGAAGCTTTCTTT. Its translation is CASSLSVAEAFF. Looking up the rest from reference TRBV7-9 and TRBJ1-1 gives the full variable domain: DTGVSQNPRHKITKRGQNVTFRCDPISEHNRLYWYRQTLGQGPEFLTYFQNEAQLEKSRLLSDRFSAERPKGSFSTLEIQRTEQGDSAMYLCASSLSVAEAFFGQGTRLTVV.

This clonotype was seen at least ten times. The V call is TRBV6-1, the J call TRBJ1-5, with 7 bases fitting TRBD1. Germline V gene data show CDR1 as MNHNS and CDR2 as SASEGT. The CDR3 runs 15 residues. The V gene end was trimmed by 10 bases and the J gene end by 5 bases; junction bases not matched to a gene: 14. CDR3 in DNA: TGTGCCACCAGGACCGGAGGGGGCCTACATCAGCCCCAGCATTTT. Translated: CATRTGGGLHQPQHF.

This clonotype appeared many times. CDR3 in DNA: TGTGCCAGCAGCCTCGCCGTGGACTCTGGGGCCAACGTCCTGACTTTC. Its translation is CASSLAVDSGANVLTF. The V and J genes are TRBV7-2 and TRBJ2-6, with D hard to call. Per the germline V gene, CDR1 is SGHTA and CDR2 is FQGNSA. The CDR3 runs 16 residues. With 5 bases removed from V and 0 bases from J, the gap between germline ends came to 11 bases.

Only a few counts were recorded for this clonotype. V and J are TRBV28 and TRBJ2-5, with D tentatively TRBD2 (6 bases). The CDR3 contains 15 residues. V dropped 2 bases and J dropped 1 base, with 11 bases sitting between them. Germline V lookup: CDR1 MDHEN, CDR2 SYDVKM. The CDR3 DNA is TGTGCCAGCAGTTTAAGGCGGGGCGGCCAAGAGACCCAGTACTTC. Amino acids: CASSLRRGGQETQYF.

This clonotype occurred a few times. The chain carries TRBV7-2 and TRBJ1-2, with D tentatively TRBD1 (5 bases). Germline values: CDR1 SGHTA, CDR2 FQGNSA. The germline V and J ends were trimmed by 5 bases and 7 bases, with 17 bases remaining between them. The CDR3 runs to 14 residues. The CDR3 protein is CASSMGRLWSGYTF. Written as DNA, the CDR3 is TGTGCCAGCAGCATGGGACGGCTTTGGAGTGGCTACACCTTC.